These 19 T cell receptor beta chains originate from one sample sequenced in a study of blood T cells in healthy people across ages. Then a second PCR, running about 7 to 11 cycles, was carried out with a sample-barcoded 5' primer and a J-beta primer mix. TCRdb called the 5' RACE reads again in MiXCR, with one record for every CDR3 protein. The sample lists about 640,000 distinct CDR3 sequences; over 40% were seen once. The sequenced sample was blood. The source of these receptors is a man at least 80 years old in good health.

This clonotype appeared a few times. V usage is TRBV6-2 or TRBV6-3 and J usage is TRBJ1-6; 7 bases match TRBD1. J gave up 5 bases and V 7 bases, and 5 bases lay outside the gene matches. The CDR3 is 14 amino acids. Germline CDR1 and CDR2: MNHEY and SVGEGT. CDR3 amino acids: CASTRDSHNSPLHF. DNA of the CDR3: TGTGCCAGCACTCGGGACAGCCATAATTCACCCCTCCACTTT.

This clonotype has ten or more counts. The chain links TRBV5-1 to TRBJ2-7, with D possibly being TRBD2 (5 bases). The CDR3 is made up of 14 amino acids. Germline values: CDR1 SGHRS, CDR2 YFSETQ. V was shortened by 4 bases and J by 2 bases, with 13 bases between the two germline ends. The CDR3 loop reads CASSREGATYEQYF. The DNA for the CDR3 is TGCGCCAGCAGCCGGGAAGGAGCTACCTACGAGCAGTACTTC.

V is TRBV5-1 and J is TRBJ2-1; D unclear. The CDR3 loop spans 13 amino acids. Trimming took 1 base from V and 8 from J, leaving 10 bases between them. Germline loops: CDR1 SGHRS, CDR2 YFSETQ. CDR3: CASSLYQSDEQFF. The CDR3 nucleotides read TGCGCCAGCAGCTTGTACCAGAGCGATGAGCAGTTCTTC.

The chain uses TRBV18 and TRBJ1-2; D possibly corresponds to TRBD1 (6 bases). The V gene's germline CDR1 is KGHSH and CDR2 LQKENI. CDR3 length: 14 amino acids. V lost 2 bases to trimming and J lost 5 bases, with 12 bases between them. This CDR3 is CASSPETGGYGYTF. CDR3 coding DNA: TGTGCCAGCTCACCAGAGACAGGAGGGTATGGCTACACCTTC.

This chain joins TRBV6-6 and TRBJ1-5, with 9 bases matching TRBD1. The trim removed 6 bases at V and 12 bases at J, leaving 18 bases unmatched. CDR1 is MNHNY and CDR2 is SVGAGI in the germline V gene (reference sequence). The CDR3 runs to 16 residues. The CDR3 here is CASRGGTGIRNQYQHF. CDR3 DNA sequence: TGTGCCAGCAGGGGGGGGACAGGGATTCGCAATCAGTACCAGCATTTT.

The CDR3 DNA is TGCAGTGCTAGAATAGCGGGGGGGCGAGAGCAGTACTTC. This gives the protein CSARIAGGREQYF. V and J are TRBV20-1 and TRBJ2-7, with 11 bases fitting TRBD2. V lost 2 bases to trimming and J lost 7 bases; unmatched junction nucleotides: 4. CDR1 and CDR2 (germline): DFQATT, SNEGSKA (reference sequence). CDR3 length equals 13 residues.

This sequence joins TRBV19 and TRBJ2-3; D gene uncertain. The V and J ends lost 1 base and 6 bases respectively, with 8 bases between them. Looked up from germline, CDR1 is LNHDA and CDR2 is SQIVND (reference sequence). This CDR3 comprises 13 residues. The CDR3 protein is CASSIALEDTQYF. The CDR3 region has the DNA TGTGCCAGTAGTATAGCATTAGAGGATACGCAGTATTTT.

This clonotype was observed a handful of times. The CDR3 region is CASSKLDSFEQFF. CDR3 in DNA: TGTGCCAGCAGCAAACTAGACAGTTTTGAGCAGTTCTTC. The chain is built from TRBV5-8 and TRBJ2-1; D is tentatively TRBD1 or TRBD2 (5 bases each). Trimming shortened V by 4 bases and J by 9 bases, and 14 bases separated the two germline ends. CDR1 and CDR2 (germline): SGHTS, YDEGEE. The CDR3 spans 13 residues. Together with reference TRBV5-8 and TRBJ2-1, the CDR3 gives the full variable domain: EAGVTQSPTHLIKTRGQQATLRCSPISGHTSVYWYQQALGLGLQFLLWYDEGEERNRGNFPPRFSGRQFPNYSSELNVNALELEDSALYLCASSKLDSFEQFFGPGTRLTVL.

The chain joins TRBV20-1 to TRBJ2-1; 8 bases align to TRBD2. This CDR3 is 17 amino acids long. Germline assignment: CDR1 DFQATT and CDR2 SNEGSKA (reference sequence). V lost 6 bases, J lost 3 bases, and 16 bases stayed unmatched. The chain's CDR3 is CSAAGTRPNPSYNEQFF. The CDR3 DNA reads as TGCAGTGCCGCCGGGACTAGACCTAACCCTAGCTACAATGAGCAGTTCTTC.

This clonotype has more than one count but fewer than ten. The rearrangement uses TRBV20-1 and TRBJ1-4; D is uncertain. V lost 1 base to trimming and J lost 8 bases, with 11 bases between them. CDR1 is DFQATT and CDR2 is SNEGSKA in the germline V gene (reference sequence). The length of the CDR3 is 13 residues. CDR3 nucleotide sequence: TGCAGTGCTAGAGTGGGATCTCTCGAAAAACTGTTTTTT. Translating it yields CSARVGSLEKLFF.

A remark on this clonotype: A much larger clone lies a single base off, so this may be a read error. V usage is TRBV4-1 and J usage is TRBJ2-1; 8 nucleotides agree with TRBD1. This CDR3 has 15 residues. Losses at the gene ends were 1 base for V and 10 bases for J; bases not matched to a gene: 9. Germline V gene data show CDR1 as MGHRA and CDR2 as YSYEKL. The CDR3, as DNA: TGCGCCAGCAGCCAAGCAGGACAGGGTATCTACGAGCAGTTCTTC. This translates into CASSQAGQGIYEQFF.

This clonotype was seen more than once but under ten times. The CDR3 bases are TGCGCCAGCAGCAACCTAGAGGGAAACGAGCAGTACTTC. Translated: CASSNLEGNEQYF. This chain links TRBV4-1 with TRBJ2-7; maybe TRBD2 (5 bases). This CDR3 comprises 13 residues. The germline V and J ends were trimmed by 5 bases and 5 bases, with 13 bases remaining between them. The germline gives CDR1 MGHRA, CDR2 YSYEKL.

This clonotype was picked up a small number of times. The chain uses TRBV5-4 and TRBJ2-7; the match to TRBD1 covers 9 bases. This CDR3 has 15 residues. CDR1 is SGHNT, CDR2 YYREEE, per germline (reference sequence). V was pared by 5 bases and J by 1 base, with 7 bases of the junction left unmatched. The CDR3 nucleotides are TGTGCCAGCAGTTCCGGGACAGGGCAGTCCTACGAGCAGTACTTC. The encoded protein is CASSSGTGQSYEQYF.

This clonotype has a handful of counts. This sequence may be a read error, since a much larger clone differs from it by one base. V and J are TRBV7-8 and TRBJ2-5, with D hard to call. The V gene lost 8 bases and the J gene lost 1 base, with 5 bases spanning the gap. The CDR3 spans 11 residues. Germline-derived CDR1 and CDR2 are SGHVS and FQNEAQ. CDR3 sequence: CASGRQETQYF. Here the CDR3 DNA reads TGTGCCAGCGGCCGCCAAGAGACCCAGTACTTC. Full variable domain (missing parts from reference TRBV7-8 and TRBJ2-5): GAGVSQSPRYKVAKRGQDVALRCDPISGHVSLFWYQQALGQGPEFLTYFQNEAQLDKSGLPSDRFFAERPEGSVSTLKIQRTQQEDSAVYLCASGRQETQYFGPGTRLLVL.

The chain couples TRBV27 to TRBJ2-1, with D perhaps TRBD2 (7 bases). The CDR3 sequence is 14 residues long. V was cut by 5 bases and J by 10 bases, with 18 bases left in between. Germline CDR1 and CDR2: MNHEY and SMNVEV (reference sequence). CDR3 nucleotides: TGTGCCAGCAGTGTTAGGTGGGAGGGGGGCGAGCAGTTCTTC. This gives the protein CASSVRWEGGEQFF.

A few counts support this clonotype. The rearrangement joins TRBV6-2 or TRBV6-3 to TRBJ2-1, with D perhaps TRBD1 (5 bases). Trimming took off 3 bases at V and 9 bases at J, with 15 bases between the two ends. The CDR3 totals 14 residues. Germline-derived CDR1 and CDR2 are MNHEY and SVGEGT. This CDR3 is CASSYQGIGSEQFF. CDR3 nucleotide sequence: TGTGCCAGCAGTTATCAGGGAATAGGTTCTGAGCAGTTCTTC.

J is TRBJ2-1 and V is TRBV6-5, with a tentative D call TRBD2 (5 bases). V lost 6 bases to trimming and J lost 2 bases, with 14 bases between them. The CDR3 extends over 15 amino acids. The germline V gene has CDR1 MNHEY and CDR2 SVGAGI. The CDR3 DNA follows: TGTGCCAGCAGCTCCGCCGGGGAGACCTACAATGAGCAGTTCTTC. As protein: CASSSAGETYNEQFF.

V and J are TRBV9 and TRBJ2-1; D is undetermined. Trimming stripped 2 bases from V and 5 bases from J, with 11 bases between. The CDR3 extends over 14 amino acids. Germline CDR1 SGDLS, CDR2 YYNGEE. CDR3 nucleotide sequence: TGTGCCAGCAGCGTTATGGGTGGGCACAATGAGCAGTTCTTC. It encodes CASSVMGGHNEQFF. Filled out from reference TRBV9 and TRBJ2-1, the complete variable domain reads DSGVTQTPKHLITATGQRVTLRCSPRSGDLSVYWYQQSLDQGLQFLIQYYNGEERAKGNILERFSAQQFPDLHSELNLSSLELGDSALYFCASSVMGGHNEQFFGPGTRLTVL.

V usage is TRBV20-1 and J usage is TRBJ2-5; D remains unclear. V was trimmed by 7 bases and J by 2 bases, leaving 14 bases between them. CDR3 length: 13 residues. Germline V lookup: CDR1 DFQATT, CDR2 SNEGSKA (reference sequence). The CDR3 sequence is CSVYRPEQETQYF. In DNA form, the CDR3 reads TGCAGTGTTTACCGACCGGAACAAGAGACCCAGTACTTC.